Each of the 18 T cell receptor beta chains below was sequenced from the same sample in a study of blood T cell repertoires in COVID-19. TCRdb's copy holds only in-frame clones and misses some; the assay was immunoSEQ multiplex PCR. The table has 300,000 or so clones, 65% to 90% seen once. The source material was PBMCs or T cells enriched from blood (not recorded which). These TCRs come from a woman in her 40s with acute COVID-19.

The V and J genes are TRBV12-5 and TRBJ1-5; D is unresolved. The germline V gene encodes CDR1 LGHNT and CDR2 FRNRAP. Trimming left V 0 bases short and J 2 bases short, with 8 bases between. The CDR3 sequence is 15 residues long. The CDR3 DNA is TGTGCTAGTGGTTTGGTACCCAGTCGCAATCAGCCCCAGCATTTT. Protein sequence: CASGLVPSRNQPQHF. The whole variable domain, filled in from reference TRBV12-5 and TRBJ1-5, reads DARVTQTPRHKVTEMGQEVTMRCQPILGHNTVFWYRQTMMQGLELLAYFRNRAPLDDSGMPKDRFSAEMPDATLATLKIQPSEPRDSAVYFCASGLVPSRNQPQHFGDGTRLSIL.

The chain uses TRBV14 and TRBJ2-1; maybe TRBD2 (6 bases). V lost 0 bases to trimming and J lost 3 bases, with 15 bases between them. The CDR3 has 17 residues. Germline V gives CDR1 SGHDN, CDR2 FVKESK. Here the CDR3 reads CASSQEGGQGGYNEQFF. The CDR3, as DNA: TGTGCCAGCAGCCAAGAAGGAGGGCAGGGAGGCTACAATGAGCAGTTCTTC.

The J gene is TRBJ2-7, the V gene TRBV6-5, with D possibly matching TRBD2 (5 bases). This CDR3 region has 14 residues. The germline V gene encodes CDR1 MNHEY and CDR2 SVGAGI. Trimming removed 0 bases from V and 5 bases from J, with 11 bases in between. The DNA for the CDR3 is TGTGCCAGCAGTTACTCTGCCGGGGTCCACGAGCAGTACTTC. As protein: CASSYSAGVHEQYF.

This clone has only a few counts. V and J are TRBV4-3 and TRBJ1-4, with D possibly being TRBD1 (5 bases). With 3 bases removed from V and 7 bases from J, the gap between germline ends came to 15 bases. This CDR3 region has 15 residues. In germline, CDR1 is LGHNA, CDR2 YSLEER. CDR3 coding DNA: TGCGCCAGCAGCCACGGGGGGGGTAGTGGTGAAAAACTGTTTTTT. This codes for CASSHGGGSGEKLFF.

A note on this clone: Additional DNA sequences in this sample encode the identical CDR3. The chain carries TRBV9 and TRBJ1-5; 7 nucleotides match TRBD1. CDR1 and CDR2 from the germline V gene are SGDLS and YYNGEE. The J segment lost 4 bases and the V segment lost 2 bases, leaving 3 bases of the junction unmatched. CDR3 length: 14 amino acids. CDR3 in DNA: TGTGCCAGCAGCGTCGGGACAGCAAATCAGCCCCAGCATTTT. Its protein is CASSVGTANQPQHF.

The chain recombines TRBV4-3 with TRBJ2-7, with D unresolved. The germline V and J ends were trimmed by 0 bases and 3 bases, with 12 bases remaining between them. Germline values: CDR1 LGHNA, CDR2 YSLEER. The length of the CDR3 is 15 residues. The CDR3 DNA reads as TGCGCCAGCAGCCAAGACCCCACAGATTACTACGAGCAGTACTTC. Its protein is CASSQDPTDYYEQYF.

This clone was seen a single time. V gene TRBV18 combines with J gene TRBJ1-5, with D hard to call. Germline-derived CDR1 and CDR2 are KGHSH and LQKENI. The CDR3 is 14 residues long. The V end was cut by 2 bases, the J end by 4 bases, with 9 bases between. CDR3 sequence (DNA): TGTGCCAGCTCACCAAGCCGGGGAAATCAGCCCCAGCATTTT. Its protein is CASSPSRGNQPQHF. Based on the CDR3 plus reference TRBV18 and TRBJ1-5, the full variable domain is NAGVMQNPRHLVRRRGQEARLRCSPMKGHSHVYWYRQLPEEGLKFMVYLQKENIIDESGMPKERFSAEFPKEGPSILRIQQVVRGDSAAYFCASSPSRGNQPQHFGDGTRLSIL.

V usage is TRBV24-1 and J usage is TRBJ1-2; 8 bases are a match to TRBD1. The CDR3 is 15 residues long. The V segment lost 1 base and the J segment 6 bases; nucleotides outside the gene matches: 6. In germline, CDR1 is KGHDR, CDR2 SFDVKD. The CDR3 protein is CATSDFTQGADGYTF. The DNA for the CDR3 is TGTGCCACCAGTGATTTTACCCAGGGGGCGGATGGCTACACCTTC.

The J gene is TRBJ1-2, the V gene TRBV14; D is perhaps TRBD1 (6 bases). The CDR3 is made up of 18 amino acids. The germline CDR1 and CDR2 sequences are SGHDN and FVKESK. Between the trimmed V and J ends, which lost 1 base and 7 bases, there was a span of 25 bases. The CDR3 is CASSQVNKGPWGRGGYTF. The CDR3 nucleotides read TGTGCCAGCAGCCAAGTAAACAAGGGGCCCTGGGGGCGAGGTGGCTACACCTTC.

This clone was seen just once. This chain uses TRBV4-1 with TRBJ2-3, with TRBD2 identical over 9 bases. Germline V gene lookup returns CDR1 MGHRA and CDR2 YSYEKL. V was pared by 1 base and J by 3 bases, with 8 bases of the junction left unmatched. CDR3 size: 17 residues. CDR3 region: CASSQVWAGGKTDTQYF. The CDR3 nucleotides read TGCGCCAGCAGCCAAGTCTGGGCGGGGGGGAAGACAGATACGCAGTATTTT.

This chain connects TRBV6-5 to TRBJ2-7, with TRBD2 matching over 9 bases. CDR3 size: 15 residues. Losses at the gene ends were 2 bases for V and 2 bases for J; bases not matched to a gene: 4. The germline CDR1 and CDR2 sequences are MNHEY and SVGAGI. CDR3 sequence reads: CASSYGLAGPYEQYF. DNA for the CDR3: TGTGCCAGCAGTTACGGCCTAGCGGGGCCCTACGAGCAGTACTTC.

The chain uses TRBV28 and TRBJ1-2, with TRBD1 matching 9 bases. Per the germline V gene, CDR1 is MDHEN and CDR2 is SYDVKM. There are 15 residues in the CDR3. J lost 6 bases, V lost 6 bases, and 11 bases had no gene match. CDR3 sequence reads: CASRYPGQGDHGYTF. The CDR3 DNA sequence: TGTGCCAGCAGATATCCGGGACAGGGTGACCATGGCTACACCTTC.

This chain uses TRBV19 with TRBJ2-7, with 7 nucleotides matching TRBD2. The germline V gene encodes CDR1 LNHDA and CDR2 SQIVND (reference sequence). The CDR3 consists of 16 residues. Losses at the gene ends were 5 bases for V and 2 bases for J; bases not matched to a gene: 12. The CDR3 sequence is CASSAERGHRPYEQYF. The CDR3 DNA sequence: TGTGCCAGTAGTGCCGAGCGGGGCCACCGACCCTACGAGCAGTACTTC. Complete variable domain (other parts from reference TRBV19 and TRBJ2-7): DGGITQSPKYLFRKEGQNVTLSCEQNLNHDAMYWYRQDPGQGLRLIYYSQIVNDFQKGDIAEGYSVSREKKESFPLTVTSAQKNPTAFYLCASSAERGHRPYEQYFGPGTRLTVT.

This chain connects TRBV19 to TRBJ1-2; no clear D gene. This CDR3 is built from 12 residues. The germline CDR1 and CDR2 sequences are LNHDA and SQIVND (reference sequence). V shed 6 bases and J shed 4 bases, with 9 bases lying between them. The CDR3 sequence is CASRTAVYGYTF. The CDR3 DNA reads TGTGCCAGTAGAACCGCGGTCTATGGCTACACCTTC.

Here the CDR3 reads CSVQGGTSGNLGYNEQFF. The CDR3 DNA reads as TGCAGCGTACAGGGGGGGACTAGCGGGAATCTGGGGTACAATGAGCAGTTCTTC. V is TRBV29-1 and J is TRBJ2-1, with 13 bases lining up with TRBD2. This CDR3 has 18 residues. Germline values: CDR1 SQVTM, CDR2 ANQGSEA. The ends lost 6 bases at V and 4 bases at J; junction bases unmatched: 15.

The chain links TRBV5-1 to TRBJ2-3; D possibly corresponds to TRBD1 (7 bases). The V end lost 4 bases, the J end lost 9 bases, and 18 bases lay between the germline ends. Looked up from germline, CDR1 is SGHRS and CDR2 is YFSETQ. The CDR3 is 14 residues long. The CDR3 here is CASSLRGGGDTQYF. Here the CDR3 DNA reads TGCGCCAGCAGCCTCCGAGGAGGGGGCGACACGCAGTATTTT.

Details on this clone: One end of the junction varies from germline; a read error may be responsible. This chain uses TRBV7-9 with TRBJ1-4; D perhaps matches TRBD1 (5 bases). Germline V gene lookup returns CDR1 SEHNR and CDR2 FQNEAQ (reference sequence). The CDR3 spans 14 residues. DNA for the CDR3: TGCGCCAGCAGCTGGGGGGGAGGGAATGAAAAACTGTTTTTT. Translation: CASSWGGGNEKLFF.

The gene calls are TRBV19 and TRBJ2-5; possibly TRBD1 for D (6 bases). The CDR3 is 11 residues long. The ends were cut back, 8 bases at V and 7 bases at J, with 11 bases in the middle. The germline V gene encodes CDR1 LNHDA and CDR2 SQIVND (reference sequence). The CDR3 coding sequence is TGTGCCAGTGGACAGAGCGGGACCCAGTACTTC. It is translated as CASGQSGTQYF.